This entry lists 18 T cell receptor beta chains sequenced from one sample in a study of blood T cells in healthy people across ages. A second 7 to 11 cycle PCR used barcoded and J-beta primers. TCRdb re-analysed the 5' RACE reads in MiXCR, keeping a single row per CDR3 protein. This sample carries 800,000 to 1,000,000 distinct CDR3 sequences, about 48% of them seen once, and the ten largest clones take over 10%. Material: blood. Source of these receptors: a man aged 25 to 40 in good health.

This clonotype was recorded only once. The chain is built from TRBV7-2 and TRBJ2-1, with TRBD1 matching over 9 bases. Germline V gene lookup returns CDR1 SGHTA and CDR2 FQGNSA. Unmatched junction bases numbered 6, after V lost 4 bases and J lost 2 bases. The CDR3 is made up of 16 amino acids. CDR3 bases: TGTGCCAGCAGCTCCCGGGACAGGGAAACCTACAATGAGCAGTTCTTC. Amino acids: CASSSRDRETYNEQFF.

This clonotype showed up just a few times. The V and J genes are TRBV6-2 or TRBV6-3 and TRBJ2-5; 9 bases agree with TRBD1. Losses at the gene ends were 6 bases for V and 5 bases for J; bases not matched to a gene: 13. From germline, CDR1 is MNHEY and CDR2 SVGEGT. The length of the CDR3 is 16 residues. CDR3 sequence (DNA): TGTGCCAGCAGGAATTCCGGGACAGGGCCTATGGAGACCCAGTACTTC. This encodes CASRNSGTGPMETQYF.

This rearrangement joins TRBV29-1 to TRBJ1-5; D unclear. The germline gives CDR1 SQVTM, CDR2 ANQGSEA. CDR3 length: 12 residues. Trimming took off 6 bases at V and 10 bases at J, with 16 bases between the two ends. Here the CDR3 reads CSVSGLGAPQHF. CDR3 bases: TGCAGCGTCAGCGGGCTGGGAGCTCCCCAGCATTTT.

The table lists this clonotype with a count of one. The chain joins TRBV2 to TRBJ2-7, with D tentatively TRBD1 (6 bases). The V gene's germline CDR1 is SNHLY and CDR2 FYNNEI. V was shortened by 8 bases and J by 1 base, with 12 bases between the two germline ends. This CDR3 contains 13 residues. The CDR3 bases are TGTGCCAGCGGAGGACAGAAGTCCTACGAGCAGTACTTC. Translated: CASGGQKSYEQYF.

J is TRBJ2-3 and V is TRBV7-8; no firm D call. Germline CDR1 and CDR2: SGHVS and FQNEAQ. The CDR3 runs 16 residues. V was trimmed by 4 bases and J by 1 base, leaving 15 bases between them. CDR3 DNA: TGTGCCAGCAGCTCCAAGGAAGGCTGGGGCACAGATACGCAGTATTTT. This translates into CASSSKEGWGTDTQYF. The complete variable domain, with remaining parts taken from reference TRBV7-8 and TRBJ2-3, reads GAGVSQSPRYKVAKRGQDVALRCDPISGHVSLFWYQQALGQGPEFLTYFQNEAQLDKSGLPSDRFFAERPEGSVSTLKIQRTQQEDSAVYLCASSSKEGWGTDTQYFGPGTRLTVL.

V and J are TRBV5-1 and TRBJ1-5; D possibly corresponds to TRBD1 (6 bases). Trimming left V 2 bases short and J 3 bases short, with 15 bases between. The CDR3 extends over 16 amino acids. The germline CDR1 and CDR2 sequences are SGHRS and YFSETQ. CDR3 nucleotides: TGCGCCAGCAGCTTAGCCCCGACAGGAAACAATCAGCCCCAGCATTTT. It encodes CASSLAPTGNNQPQHF. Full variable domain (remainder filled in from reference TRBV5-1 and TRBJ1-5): KAGVTQTPRYLIKTRGQQVTLSCSPISGHRSVSWYQQTPGQGLQFLFEYFSETQRNKGNFPGRFSGRQFSNSRSEMNVSTLELGDSALYLCASSLAPTGNNQPQHFGDGTRLSIL.

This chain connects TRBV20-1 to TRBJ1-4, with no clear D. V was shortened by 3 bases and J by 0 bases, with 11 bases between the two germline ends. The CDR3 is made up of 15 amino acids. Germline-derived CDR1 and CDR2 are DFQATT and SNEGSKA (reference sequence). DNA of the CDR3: TGCAGTGCTAGCCGGAGCGACACAACTAATGAAAAACTGTTTTTT. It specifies CSASRSDTTNEKLFF.

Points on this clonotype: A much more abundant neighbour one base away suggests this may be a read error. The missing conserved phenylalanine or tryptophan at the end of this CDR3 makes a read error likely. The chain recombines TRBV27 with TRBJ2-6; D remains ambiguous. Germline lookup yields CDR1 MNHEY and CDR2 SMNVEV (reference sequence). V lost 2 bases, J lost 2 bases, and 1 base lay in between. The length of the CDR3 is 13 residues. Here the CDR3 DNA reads TGTGCCAGCAGTTTAACTGGGGCCAACGTCCTGACTTTA. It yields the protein CASSLTGANVLTL.

For the CDR3, the DNA is TGCAGCGTTACGACAGGGTTGACTGAAGCTTTCTTT. Residues: CSVTTGLTEAFF. The V gene is TRBV29-1, the J gene TRBJ1-1; 7 nucleotides line up with TRBD1. Germline-derived CDR1 and CDR2 are SQVTM and ANQGSEA. The V gene end was trimmed by 5 bases and the J gene end by 5 bases; junction bases not matched to a gene: 5. The CDR3 contains 12 residues.

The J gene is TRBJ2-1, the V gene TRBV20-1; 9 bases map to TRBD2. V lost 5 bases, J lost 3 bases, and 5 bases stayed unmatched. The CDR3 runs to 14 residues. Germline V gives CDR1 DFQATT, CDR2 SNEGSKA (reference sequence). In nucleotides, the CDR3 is TGCAGTGCTTATAGCGGGGGAGTCTACAATGAGCAGTTCTTC. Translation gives CSAYSGGVYNEQFF.

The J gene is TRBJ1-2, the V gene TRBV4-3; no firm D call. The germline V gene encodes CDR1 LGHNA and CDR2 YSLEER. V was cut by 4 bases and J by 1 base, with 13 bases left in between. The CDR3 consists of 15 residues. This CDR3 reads CASSPETNINYGYTF. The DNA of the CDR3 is TGCGCCAGCAGCCCCGAGACGAATATTAACTATGGCTACACCTTC.

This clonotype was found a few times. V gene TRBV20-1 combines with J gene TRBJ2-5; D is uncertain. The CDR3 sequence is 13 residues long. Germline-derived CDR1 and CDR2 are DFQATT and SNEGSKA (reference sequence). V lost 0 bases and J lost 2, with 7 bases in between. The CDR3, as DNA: TGCAGTGCTAGAGACCACGTACAAGAGACCCAGTACTTC. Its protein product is CSARDHVQETQYF.

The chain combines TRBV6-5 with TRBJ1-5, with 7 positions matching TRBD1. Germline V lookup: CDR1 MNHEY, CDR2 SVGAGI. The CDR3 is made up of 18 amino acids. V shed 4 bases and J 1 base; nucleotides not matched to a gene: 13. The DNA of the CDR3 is TGTGCCAGCAGTTCTGGTGGTGGAGGGGGCAAAAGCAATCAGCCCCAGCATTTT. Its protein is CASSSGGGGGKSNQPQHF.

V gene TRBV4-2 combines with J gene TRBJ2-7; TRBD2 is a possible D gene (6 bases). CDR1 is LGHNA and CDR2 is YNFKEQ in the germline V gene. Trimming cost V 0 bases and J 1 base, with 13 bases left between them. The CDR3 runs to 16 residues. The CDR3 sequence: CASSQDITAGSYEQYF. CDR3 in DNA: TGTGCCAGCAGCCAAGATATCACGGCGGGATCCTACGAGCAGTACTTC.

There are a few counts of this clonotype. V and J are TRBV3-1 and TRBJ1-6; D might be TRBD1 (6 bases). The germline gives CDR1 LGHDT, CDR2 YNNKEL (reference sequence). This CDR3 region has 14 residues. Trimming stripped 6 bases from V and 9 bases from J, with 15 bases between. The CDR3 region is CASSDTGLASPLHF. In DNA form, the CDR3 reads TGTGCCAGCAGTGATACAGGGCTTGCTTCACCCCTCCACTTT.

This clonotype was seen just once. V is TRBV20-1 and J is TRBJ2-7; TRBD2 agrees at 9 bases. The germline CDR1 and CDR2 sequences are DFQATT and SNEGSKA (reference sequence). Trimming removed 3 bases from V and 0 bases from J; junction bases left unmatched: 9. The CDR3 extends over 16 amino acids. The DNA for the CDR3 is TGCAGTGCTAGCTTTCCTAGCGGGGATTTCTCCTACGAGCAGTACTTC. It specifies CSASFPSGDFSYEQYF.

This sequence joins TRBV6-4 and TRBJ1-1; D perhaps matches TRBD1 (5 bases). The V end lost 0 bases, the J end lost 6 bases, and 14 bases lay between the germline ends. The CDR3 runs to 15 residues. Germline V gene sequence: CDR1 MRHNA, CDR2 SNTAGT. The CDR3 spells CASSDSVGRPSEAFF. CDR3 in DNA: TGTGCCAGCAGTGACTCGGTGGGGCGGCCCTCTGAAGCTTTCTTT.

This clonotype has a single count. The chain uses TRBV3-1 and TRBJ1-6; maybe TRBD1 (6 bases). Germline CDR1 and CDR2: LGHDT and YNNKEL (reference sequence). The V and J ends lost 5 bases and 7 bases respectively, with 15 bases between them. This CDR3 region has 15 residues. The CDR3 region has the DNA TGTGCCAGCAGCGAAACAGGGTTAGGCAATTCACCCCTCCACTTT. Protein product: CASSETGLGNSPLHF.